The source of this T cell receptor (beta chain) is a study of CD8 T cells in Susac syndrome. The CDR3 is made up of 14 amino acids. From germline, CDR1 is SGHTA and CDR2 FQGNSA. Trimming shortened V by 6 bases and J by 5 bases, and 16 bases separated the two germline ends. RNA amounts of 0.5 to 1 ug underwent reverse transcription with random hexamers. In TCRdb, the immunoSEQ multiplex PCR reads were re-called with MiXCR into one record per CDR3 protein. The sample records approximately 150,000 distinct CDR3 sequences, roughly 92% being singletons. Sequenced: CD4+ T cells from PBMCs. The V call is TRBV7-2, the J call TRBJ1-2; D may be TRBD1 (6 bases). The TCR was taken from a human donor with multiple sclerosis. The DNA for the CDR3 is TGTGCCAGCAGGGCGGGGGGGCGGATATATGGCTACACCTTC. Its translation is CASRAGGRIYGYTF.